The rows below give T cell receptor beta chains drawn from one sample of a study of type 1 regulatory T cells. TCRdb recomputed calls from the reads with MiXCR, one row per CDR3 protein. The table records some 15,000 distinct CDR3 sequences, roughly 13% of them present only once. No antigen is known for these receptors. The sequenced sample was cultured T cells, either the whole culture or a sorted T cell fraction (not recorded which). Every receptor here comes from a human donor in good health. The CDR3 runs from the conserved cysteine through the conserved F or W. Fields, in order: D gene, V gene, J gene, clone size, CDR3 protein, CDR3 DNA. D genes are given only for firm matches. Clone size, where shown, is once, few, many, or a class for clones that have expanded.

-	TRBV2	TRBJ2-1	many	CASISEAEQFF	TGTGCCAGCATTTCAGAGGCTGAGCAGTTCTTC
-	TRBV5-1	TRBJ2-1	many	CASSPSFDEQFF	TGCGCCAGCAGCCCATCTTTTGATGAGCAGTTCTTC
-	TRBV29-1	TRBJ2-3	-	CSVTAQGGDTQYF	TGCAGCGTTACCGCCCAGGGAGGAGATACGCAGTATTTT
-	TRBV7-2	TRBJ2-1	many	CASKVGVENNEQFF	TGTGCCAGCAAAGTAGGTGTGGAAAACAATGAGCAGTTCTTC
TRBD1	TRBV12-3/TRBV12-4	TRBJ1-1	many	CASGKRFDRGNTEAFF	TGTGCCAGCGGCAAACGGTTCGACAGGGGGAACACTGAAGCTTTCTTT
-	TRBV20-1	TRBJ1-5	-	CSASGGVIQPQHF	TGCAGTGCTAGTGGGGGCGTAATCCAGCCCCAGCATTTT
TRBD2	TRBV20-1	TRBJ2-1	-	CSANPPSGSRNEQFF	TGCAGTGCGAACCCACCTAGCGGGAGTAGGAATGAGCAGTTCTTC
-	TRBV2	TRBJ2-1	many	CASSREPYNEQFF	TGTGCCAGCAGCCGGGAGCCCTACAATGAGCAGTTCTTC
-	TRBV5-1	TRBJ1-5	-	CASSPLGLINQPQHF	TGCGCCAGCAGCCCCTTGGGGCTGATCAATCAGCCCCAGCATTTT
-	TRBV7-6	TRBJ2-3	once	CASSSQADTQYF	TGTGCCAGCAGCTCTCAGGCGGATACGCAGTATTTT
-	TRBV5-4	TRBJ2-6	many	CASSLAGDSGANVLTF	TGTGCCAGCAGCTTGGCCGGGGACTCTGGGGCCAACGTCCTGACTTTC
-	TRBV5-1	TRBJ1-1	many	CASSPEGAGNTEAFF	TGCGCCAGCAGCCCCGAAGGGGCGGGGAACACTGAAGCTTTCTTT
-	TRBV7-3	TRBJ2-1	many	CASSLMSGNEQFF	TGTGCCAGCAGCTTAATGTCGGGCAATGAGCAGTTCTTC
-	TRBV2	TRBJ2-5	-	CASRTGLWETQYF	TGTGCCAGCAGGACCGGGCTATGGGAGACCCAGTACTTC
-	TRBV12-3/TRBV12-4	TRBJ2-2	-	CASSQAGVGELFF	TGTGCCAGCAGTCAAGCAGGGGTCGGGGAGCTGTTTTTT
-	TRBV5-1	TRBJ2-3	medium-sized	CASSLTGKLRTDTQYF	TGCGCCAGCAGCTTGACAGGAAAACTACGCACAGATACGCAGTATTTT
-	TRBV3-1	TRBJ2-3	few	CASSQVGTDTQYF	TGTGCCAGCAGCCAAGTGGGCACAGATACGCAGTATTTT
TRBD2	TRBV20-1	TRBJ2-3	many	CSAGTSSDTQYF	TGCAGTGCTGGGACTAGCTCAGATACGCAGTATTTT
-	TRBV20-1	TRBJ2-1	-	CSARSGTTATYNEQFF	TGCAGTGCTCGGTCCGGGACCACGGCAACCTACAATGAGCAGTTCTTC
TRBD1	TRBV9	TRBJ2-3	many	CASSGAGGFTDTQYF	TGTGCCAGCAGCGGAGCAGGGGGCTTCACAGATACGCAGTATTTT
-	TRBV20-1	TRBJ2-1	-	CSASDTLAHNEQFF	TGCAGTGCTAGTGATACATTGGCACACAATGAGCAGTTCTTC
-	TRBV28	TRBJ2-7	many	CASSLYQTPPQQYF	TGTGCCAGCAGTTTATACCAGACCCCCCCCCAGCAGTACTTC
-	TRBV7-2	TRBJ1-1	many	CASSLGPQGSEAFF	TGTGCCAGCAGCTTAGGCCCCCAGGGCTCTGAAGCTTTCTTT
-	TRBV7-2	TRBJ2-1	many	CASSSELVPTNEQFF	TGTGCCAGCAGCTCGGAACTAGTTCCTACCAATGAGCAGTTCTTC
-	TRBV6-5	TRBJ2-1	medium-sized	CASRPEGGRDEQFF	TGTGCCAGCAGGCCCGAGGGGGGCCGGGATGAGCAGTTCTTC
-	TRBV7-8	TRBJ2-6	-	CATRPSGANVLTF	TGTGCCACCCGCCCGTCCGGGGCCAACGTCCTGACTTTC
TRBD1	TRBV29-1	TRBJ1-1	many	CSVSSRDRGIVAFF	TGCAGCGTTAGCTCAAGGGACAGGGGGATTGTAGCTTTCTTT
-	TRBV29-1	TRBJ1-4	many	CSVALSYRTEKLFF	TGCAGCGTTGCCCTCTCCTACCGTACGGAAAAACTGTTTTTT
TRBD1	TRBV5-1	TRBJ2-7	many	CASSLIPGQILEQYF	TGCGCCAGCAGTCTTATTCCGGGACAGATCCTCGAGCAGTACTTC
TRBD2	TRBV5-1	TRBJ2-5	many	CASSLAGGGETQYF	TGCGCCAGCAGCTTAGCGGGAGGGGGAGAGACCCAGTACTTC
-	TRBV12-3/TRBV12-4	TRBJ2-3	many	CASSLEPLVGTQYF	TGTGCCAGCAGTTTGGAACCCCTAGTTGGTACGCAGTATTTT